A single sample is the source of the 26 T cell receptor beta chains below, sequenced in a study of T cell responses to AZD1222 COVID-19 vaccine. TCRdb's table, derived via immunoSEQ multiplex PCR, lists solely in-frame clones and lacks some. Of about 100,000 clones listed, 88% are singletons. The sequenced sample was peripheral blood, obtained on day 0 of AZD1222 vaccination. Every receptor here comes from an adult in good health.

CDR3 protein: CAIAGTAGNTIYF. The CDR3 DNA sequence: TGTGCCATCGCGGGGACGGCTGGAAACACCATATATTTT. The chain carries TRBV10-3 and TRBJ1-3, with TRBD1 as a possible D gene (5 bases). Trimming pared 8 bases from V and 2 bases from J, leaving 10 bases between. The CDR3 sequence is 13 residues long. Looked up from germline, CDR1 is ENHRY and CDR2 is SYGVKD.

This clone was observed once. The chain combines TRBV18 with TRBJ1-5, with D possibly being TRBD1 (5 bases). V lost 3 bases and J lost 7, with 10 bases in between. The CDR3 contains 13 residues. Looked up from germline, CDR1 is KGHSH and CDR2 is LQKENI. The CDR3 sequence is CASSPGEGQPQHF. Here the CDR3 DNA reads TGTGCCAGCTCACCGGGGGAGGGACAGCCCCAGCATTTT.

This chain links TRBV5-1 with TRBJ1-6; 9 nucleotides match TRBD1. Germline V gene lookup returns CDR1 SGHRS and CDR2 YFSETQ. The V gene end was trimmed by 1 base and the J gene end by 9 bases; junction bases not matched to a gene: 5. This CDR3 has 15 amino acids. In nucleotides, the CDR3 is TGCGCCAGCAGCTTGATCTACAGGGGGCCTTCACCCCTCCACTTT. It codes for CASSLIYRGPSPLHF.

In its sample, this clone was seen a few times. The rearrangement uses TRBV9 and TRBJ2-3; D is ambiguous. V was cut by 6 bases and J by 6 bases, with 20 bases left in between. This CDR3 spans 15 amino acids. CDR1 is SGDLS and CDR2 is YYNGEE in the germline V gene. The CDR3 nucleotides are TGTGCCAGCACTCCGAATGGGCTACCTGGGGATACGCAGTATTTT. Its protein product is CASTPNGLPGDTQYF.

The chain couples TRBV12-3 or TRBV12-4 to TRBJ1-1, with a weak D call TRBD1 (6 bases). Between the trimmed V and J ends, which lost 7 bases and 3 bases, there was a span of 12 bases. This CDR3 spans 13 amino acids. CDR3 sequence (DNA): TGTGCCAGCATTCCGGGACACCACACTGAAGCTTTCTTT. It specifies CASIPGHHTEAFF.

The chain joins TRBV23-1 to TRBJ2-3; 7 nucleotides agree with TRBD1. TRBV23-1 is annotated as an ORF whose role is uncertain. The CDR3 has 15 amino acids. V gave up 3 bases and J gave up 6 bases; unmatched junction bases: 9. The CDR3 coding sequence is TGCGCCAGCAGTCAGGGACACTCCAGGGGGGATACGCAGTATTTT. Protein sequence: CASSQGHSRGDTQYF.

The V and J genes are TRBV2 and TRBJ1-5; D is uncertain. V lost 3 bases and J 1 base, leaving 10 bases between the germline ends. The CDR3 spans 15 residues. CDR1 and CDR2 from the germline V gene are SNHLY and FYNNEI. CDR3 region: CASSDDGLSNQPQHF. The CDR3 nucleotides are TGTGCCAGCAGTGACGACGGACTGAGCAATCAGCCCCAGCATTTT. The variable domain in full, completed from reference TRBV2 and TRBJ1-5, reads EPEVTQTPSHQVTQMGQEVILRCVPISNHLYFYWYRQILGQKVEFLVSFYNNEISEKSEIFDDQFSVERPDGSNFTLKIRSTKLEDSAMYFCASSDDGLSNQPQHFGDGTRLSIL.

The gene calls are TRBV6-2 or TRBV6-3 and TRBJ1-2, with D hard to call. Germline V CDR1 and CDR2: MNHEY, SVGEGT. This CDR3 comprises 15 residues. V was pared by 2 bases and J by 0 bases, with 10 bases between. The CDR3 region is CASSYRRATNYGYTF. DNA of the CDR3: TGTGCCAGCAGTTACAGGAGGGCCACTAACTATGGCTACACCTTC.

This rearrangement joins TRBV7-2 to TRBJ1-2, with TRBD1 matching over 8 bases. CDR1 and CDR2 from the germline V gene are SGHTA and FQGNSA. The CDR3 contains 15 residues. V lost 4 bases, J lost 2 bases, and 6 bases stayed unmatched. For the CDR3, the DNA is TGTGCCAGCAGCTCCTCGGGGGACAGGAACTATGGCTACACCTTC. As protein: CASSSSGDRNYGYTF. The whole variable domain, remainder taken from reference TRBV7-2 and TRBJ1-2, is GAGVSQSPSNKVTEKGKDVELRCDPISGHTALYWYRQSLGQGLEFLIYFQGNSAPDKSGLPSDRFSAERTGGSVSTLTIQRTQQEDSAVYLCASSSSGDRNYGYTFGSGTRLTVV.

This sequence joins TRBV4-1 and TRBJ2-7, with D possibly being TRBD2 (6 bases). With 0 bases removed from V and 5 bases from J, the gap between germline ends came to 14 bases. This CDR3 spans 15 amino acids. The germline CDR1 and CDR2 sequences are MGHRA and YSYEKL. This CDR3 is CASSQDLGASDEQYF. The DNA for the CDR3 is TGCGCCAGCAGCCAAGATCTCGGGGCTAGCGACGAGCAGTACTTC.

This rearrangement joins TRBV10-2 to TRBJ1-1, with 9 bases that match TRBD1. V lost 3 bases, J lost 6 bases, and 5 bases stayed unmatched. Per the germline V gene, CDR1 is WSHSY and CDR2 is SAAADI. The CDR3 runs to 14 residues. The CDR3 DNA reads as TGCGCCAGCAGTGATACAGGGGGCCCCTCTGAAGCTTTCTTT. This codes for CASSDTGGPSEAFF.

The rearrangement uses TRBV28 and TRBJ2-3; D unresolved. Between the trimmed V and J ends, which lost 7 bases and 1 base, there was a span of 18 bases. This CDR3 is built from 16 residues. Germline V gives CDR1 MDHEN, CDR2 SYDVKM. The CDR3 here is CASMARSEMGTDTQYF. In DNA form, the CDR3 reads TGTGCCAGCATGGCTAGATCGGAAATGGGCACAGATACGCAGTATTTT. Based on the CDR3 plus reference TRBV28 and TRBJ2-3, the full variable domain is DVKVTQSSRYLVKRTGEKVFLECVQDMDHENMFWYRQDPGLGLRLIYFSYDVKMKEKGDIPEGYSVSREKKERFSLILESASTNQTSMYLCASMARSEMGTDTQYFGPGTRLTVL.

The V gene is TRBV15, the J gene TRBJ1-2, with a possible D match to TRBD1 (5 bases). Per germline, CDR1 LNHNV and CDR2 YYDKDF (reference sequence). Trimming removed 1 base from V and 1 base from J, with 10 bases in between. The CDR3 has 15 amino acids. CDR3 region: CATSRGRGYNYGYTF. CDR3 DNA sequence: TGTGCCACCAGCAGAGGGAGGGGATATAACTATGGCTACACCTTC.

The rearrangement uses TRBV11-2 and TRBJ2-7, with TRBD2 matching 9 bases. The germline gives CDR1 SGHAT, CDR2 FQNNGV. With 2 bases clipped from V and 5 bases from J, the junction kept 7 bases outside the gene matches. This CDR3 has 15 amino acids. The CDR3 DNA is TGTGCCAGCAGCTTACAAGCGGGGGGCGGAAACGAGCAGTACTTC. Amino acids: CASSLQAGGGNEQYF.

This clone came up once. The rearrangement uses TRBV6-5 and TRBJ1-5, with a possible D match to TRBD1 (5 bases). Between the trimmed V and J ends, which lost 5 bases and 0 bases, there was a span of 11 bases. The V gene's germline CDR1 is MNHEY and CDR2 SVGAGI. The CDR3 loop spans 15 amino acids. The CDR3 protein is CASSPGIYSNQPQHF. The DNA for the CDR3 is TGTGCCAGCAGTCCAGGGATCTATAGCAATCAGCCCCAGCATTTT.

V gene TRBV19 combines with J gene TRBJ2-1; D might be TRBD1 (6 bases). V was trimmed by 9 bases and J by 8 bases, leaving 26 bases between them. Germline V gene data show CDR1 as LNHDA and CDR2 as SQIVND (reference sequence). The CDR3 runs to 16 residues. The CDR3 loop is CASKEPAGAAGDEQFF. The CDR3 coding sequence is TGTGCCAGCAAAGAACCCGCAGGGGCCGCGGGTGATGAGCAGTTCTTC.

This chain connects TRBV9 to TRBJ1-5; D unresolved. The CDR3 has 15 residues. V gave up 2 bases and J gave up 0 bases, with 9 bases separating them. Germline assignment: CDR1 SGDLS and CDR2 YYNGEE. In nucleotides, the CDR3 is TGTGCCAGCAGCGTGGACGGCTTTAGCAATCAGCCCCAGCATTTT. It translates to CASSVDGFSNQPQHF.

This chain joins TRBV19 and TRBJ2-3, with 8 nucleotides matching TRBD2. The V gene's germline CDR1 is LNHDA and CDR2 SQIVND (reference sequence). V shed 6 bases, J shed 4 bases, and the junction held 3 bases outside the gene matches. CDR3 size: 13 residues. This CDR3 reads CASSSGSSDTQYF. The CDR3 region has the DNA TGTGCCAGTAGCAGCGGGAGCTCAGATACGCAGTATTTT. The full variable domain, completed using reference TRBV19 and TRBJ2-3, is DGGITQSPKYLFRKEGQNVTLSCEQNLNHDAMYWYRQDPGQGLRLIYYSQIVNDFQKGDIAEGYSVSREKKESFPLTVTSAQKNPTAFYLCASSSGSSDTQYFGPGTRLTVL.

The chain carries TRBV6-5 and TRBJ2-7, with 7 bases fitting TRBD2. The CDR3 is 13 amino acids. Germline V gene data show CDR1 as MNHEY and CDR2 as SVGAGI. V gave up 5 bases and J gave up 2 bases; unmatched junction bases: 3. The CDR3 spells CASSREAAYEQYF. The CDR3 DNA is TGTGCCAGCAGTCGGGAGGCCGCCTACGAGCAGTACTTC.

This clone came up a few times. The chain links TRBV4-1 to TRBJ2-7; D may be TRBD1 (6 bases). The CDR3 extends over 17 amino acids. V lost 1 base and J lost 5, with 21 bases in between. Per germline, CDR1 MGHRA and CDR2 YSYEKL. CDR3 DNA sequence: TGCGCCAGCAGCCAAGCCCTGGGGACAAACGAGTGGGACGAGCAGTACTTC. Its translation: CASSQALGTNEWDEQYF.

The J gene is TRBJ1-5, the V gene TRBV30; 9 nucleotides match TRBD1. This CDR3 region has 13 residues. Trimming at V came to 5 bases and at J to 7 bases, leaving 6 bases not matched to a gene. Germline-derived CDR1 and CDR2 are GTSNPN and SVGIG (reference sequence). CDR3 loop: CAWAHGQGQPQHF. For the CDR3, the DNA is TGTGCCTGGGCCCACGGACAGGGGCAGCCCCAGCATTTT.

The rearrangement joins TRBV4-3 to TRBJ1-5; D is undetermined. Trimming removed 0 bases at V and 0 bases at J, with 6 bases between. CDR1 and CDR2 (germline): LGHNA, YSLEER. CDR3 length: 15 residues. CDR3 coding DNA: TGCGCCAGCAGCCAAGATATTCTTAGCAATCAGCCCCAGCATTTT. This codes for CASSQDILSNQPQHF.

The chain joins TRBV10-3 to TRBJ2-7, with 10 bases matching TRBD2. V was pared by 10 bases and J by 1 base, with 7 bases of the junction left unmatched. The length of the CDR3 is 14 residues. Germline loops: CDR1 ENHRY, CDR2 SYGVKD. CDR3 nucleotides: TGTGCCACGGAGCGGGAGGGAGAGTCCTACGAGCAGTACTTC. Amino acid sequence: CATEREGESYEQYF.

This chain links TRBV30 with TRBJ1-4; D is unclear. Germline-derived CDR1 and CDR2 are GTSNPN and SVGIG (reference sequence). Trimming pared 2 bases from V and 0 bases from J, leaving 13 bases between. CDR3 length equals 16 residues. CDR3 DNA sequence: TGTGCCTGGAGTTTTTGGGGAAGTTCAACTAATGAAAAACTGTTTTTT. Encoded protein: CAWSFWGSSTNEKLFF.

This clone was detected only a few times. The V gene is TRBV7-9, the J gene TRBJ2-7; D remains unclear. Per germline, CDR1 SEHNR and CDR2 FQNEAQ (reference sequence). V dropped 7 bases and J dropped 4 bases, with 11 bases sitting between them. The CDR3 is made up of 12 amino acids. The CDR3 sequence: CASTLSGYEQYF. In DNA, the CDR3 is TGTGCCAGCACCCTTAGTGGGTACGAGCAGTACTTC.

The V and J genes are TRBV19 and TRBJ2-2, with D perhaps TRBD1 (6 bases). The germline gives CDR1 LNHDA, CDR2 SQIVND (reference sequence). CDR3 length: 14 amino acids. Trimming removed 6 bases at V and 3 bases at J, with 11 bases between. CDR3: CASRTGSDTGELFF. The CDR3, as DNA: TGTGCCAGTAGAACAGGGTCCGACACCGGGGAGCTGTTTTTT.